The sample holds many counts of the clone carrying this T cell receptor (beta chain). No antigen is known for it. This sample's time point: sample taken at primary tumor resection. Whole RNA obtained from tumor, nontumor lung or frozen PBMC underwent sequencing without sorting. Samples were donated by 72 untreated early-stage non-small cell lung cancer patients. The data belong to a study of spatial heterogeneity in lung cancer. Trimming took 6 bases from V and 4 from J, leaving 16 bases between them. This CDR3 is 15 amino acids long. TCRdb reprocessed the 5' RACE reads with MiXCR, giving one entry per CDR3 protein. The table has tens of thousands of distinct CDR3 sequences, under 8% seen once. Study conclusions and caveats: Blood carried ubiquitous expanded tumor TCRs more at resection than follow-up.

The rearrangement uses TRBV12-3 or TRBV12-4 and TRBJ1-5, with D possibly being TRBD1 (5 bases). The sample consisted of PBMCs, taken at surgery. This receptor was taken from a male donor with early-stage non-small cell lung cancer. In nucleotides, the CDR3 is TGTGCCAGCAGGAGAACCGGGACCGCTAATCAGCCCCAGCATTTT. Its translation: CASRRTGTANQPQHF.